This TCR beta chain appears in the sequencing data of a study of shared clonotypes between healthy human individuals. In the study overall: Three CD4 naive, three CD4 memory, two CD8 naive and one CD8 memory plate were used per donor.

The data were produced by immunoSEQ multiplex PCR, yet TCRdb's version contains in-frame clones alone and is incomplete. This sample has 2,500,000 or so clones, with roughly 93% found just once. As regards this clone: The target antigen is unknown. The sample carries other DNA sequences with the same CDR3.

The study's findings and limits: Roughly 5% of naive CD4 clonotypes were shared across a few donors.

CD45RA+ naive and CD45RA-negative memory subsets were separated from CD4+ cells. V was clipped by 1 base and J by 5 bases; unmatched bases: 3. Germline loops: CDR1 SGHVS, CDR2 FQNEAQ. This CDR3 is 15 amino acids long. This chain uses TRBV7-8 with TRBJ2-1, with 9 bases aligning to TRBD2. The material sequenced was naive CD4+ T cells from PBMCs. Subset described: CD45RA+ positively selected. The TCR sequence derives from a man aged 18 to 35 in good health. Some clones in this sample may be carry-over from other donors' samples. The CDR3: CASSLGLAANNEQFF. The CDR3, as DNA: TGTGCCAGCAGCTTAGGACTAGCGGCCAACAATGAGCAGTTCTTC.